A selection of T cell receptor beta chains follows, all from one sample in a study of response to subunit inactivated influenza vaccine. Via MiXCR, TCRdb re-called the RT-PCR reads, giving one row per CDR3 protein. The data hold about 570,000 distinct CDR3 sequences, with approximately 11% observed a single time. This same sample was also part of a study on T cells expressing NK-cell markers.

The material was PBMCs from blood, obtained on the day of vaccination. The receptor source for this set is a man between 45 and 60 years old who received an inactivated influenza vaccine. The CDR3 runs from the conserved cysteine through the conserved F or W. A D gene is named only where the DNA matches it firmly. Size is stated for part of the rows, as once, few or many counts, or as a class when the clone is expanded.

cdr3_aa: CAWSSGTGTGELFF
cdr3_nt: TGTGCCTGGAGCTCCGGGACAGGTACCGGGGAGCTGTTTTTT
v_call: TRBV30
clone_size: few
d_call: TRBD1
j_call: TRBJ2-2

cdr3_aa: CASSARTRSTDTQYF
cdr3_nt: TGTGCCAGCAGTGCCCGGACTAGAAGCACAGATACGCAGTATTTT
v_call: TRBV6-1
clone_size: many
d_call: TRBD2
j_call: TRBJ2-3

cdr3_aa: CSVELGGNTGELFF
cdr3_nt: TGCAGCGTTGAATTGGGGGGCAACACCGGGGAGCTGTTTTTT
v_call: TRBV29-1
clone_size: many
d_call: .
j_call: TRBJ2-2

cdr3_aa: CATSRQPGLAGYNEQFF
cdr3_nt: TGTGCCACCAGCAGACAACCGGGACTAGCGGGGTACAATGAGCAGTTCTTC
v_call: TRBV15
clone_size: .
d_call: TRBD2
j_call: TRBJ2-1

cdr3_aa: CASSLGLGGQPQHF
cdr3_nt: TGTGCCAGCAGTTTAGGGTTAGGGGGTCAGCCCCAGCATTTT
v_call: TRBV12-3/TRBV12-4
clone_size: .
d_call: .
j_call: TRBJ1-5

cdr3_aa: CASSSFGLYNEQFF
cdr3_nt: TGTGCCAGCAGCTCCTTTGGACTGTACAATGAGCAGTTCTTC
v_call: TRBV7-2
clone_size: .
d_call: .
j_call: TRBJ2-1

cdr3_aa: CASSYLRAGTEAFF
cdr3_nt: TGTGCCAGCAGTTACTTACGAGCAGGGACTGAAGCTTTCTTT
v_call: TRBV6-2/TRBV6-3
clone_size: few
d_call: .
j_call: TRBJ1-1

cdr3_aa: CASSYKRGVDTGELFF
cdr3_nt: TGTGCCAGCAGTTACAAAAGAGGGGTCGACACCGGGGAGCTGTTTTTT
v_call: TRBV6-2/TRBV6-3
clone_size: few
d_call: .
j_call: TRBJ2-2

cdr3_aa: CASSLGVREKTQYF
cdr3_nt: TGTGCCAGCAGCTTAGGGGTCAGGGAAAAGACCCAGTACTTC
v_call: TRBV7-2
clone_size: .
d_call: .
j_call: TRBJ2-5

cdr3_aa: CASSYPSTGYTEAFF
cdr3_nt: TGTGCCAGCAGTTATCCCTCGACTGGCTACACTGAAGCTTTCTTT
v_call: TRBV6-5
clone_size: few
d_call: .
j_call: TRBJ1-1

cdr3_aa: CASSFARPTDTQYF
cdr3_nt: TGTGCCAGCAGCTTCGCTCGACCCACAGATACGCAGTATTTT
v_call: TRBV5-5
clone_size: many
d_call: .
j_call: TRBJ2-3

cdr3_aa: CASSQSPYSNQPQHF
cdr3_nt: TGCGCCAGCAGCCAATCGCCTTATAGCAATCAGCCCCAGCATTTT
v_call: TRBV4-3
clone_size: .
d_call: .
j_call: TRBJ1-5